The clone carrying this T cell receptor (beta chain) was seen many times. Its antigen is currently unknown. These data come from a study of CD8 T cells in ankylosing spondylitis. Study conclusions and caveats: Clones linked with disease were CD8+ and fairly uncommon in the peripheral blood. Ankylosing spondylitis blood appeared to carry a characteristic TCR beta motif of under ten highly homologous variants. A subset of motif variants has previously been described in the synovial fluid and blood of reactive arthritis.

A single record per CDR3 protein comes from TCRdb applying MiXCR to the 5' RACE reads. The table has 300,000 to 400,000 distinct CDR3 sequences, approximately 20% seen once. Per germline, CDR1 MNHNS and CDR2 SASEGT. Trimming took 10 bases from V and 2 from J, leaving 14 bases between them. This CDR3 contains 13 residues. Sequenced sample: blood, either unsorted or a sorted T cell fraction (not recorded which). The rearrangement uses TRBV6-1 and TRBJ2-5, with D possibly TRBD1 on 7 matching bases. This receptor was taken from a male donor with ankylosing spondylitis. The CDR3 nucleotides are TGTGCCACCCGACCAGGGGGGCAAGAGACCCAGTACTTC. Protein product: CATRPGGQETQYF.